The entry below gives a single T cell receptor (beta chain) sequence along with its context. The antigen it binds to is not known. Since a much larger clone is just one base distant, this may be a read error. RNA was isolated from bulk, unsorted tissue, and RNA quality was assessed with a NanoDrop ND-1000 and an Agilent 2100. The donors were newly diagnosed lung cancer patients admitted for thoracic surgery in China from August to November 2014 who had not received prior chemotherapy. The study excluded patients who had received radiotherapy or chemotherapy before or who had another cancer at the same time. Pieces of surgical tissue measuring about 1-2.3 cm3 were kept in RNAlater solution and held at -80 degrees C until needed. The sample belongs to a study of tumor and adjacent non-tumor tissue in lung cancer listed by TCRdb under 2018. Broadly, across the study: The cohort included roughly 11 adenocarcinoma, 2 squamous cell carcinoma and 1 small cell lung cancer patients. Sequencing produced 100 million to 150 million productive TCRbeta reads in total, an average of about 4 million reads per sample. Using bulk TCRbeta repertoires from around 14 lung cancer patients, the study set lung tumor tissue side by side with matched distant non-tumor lung tissue. Among the roughly 15 patients, ages ranged from roughly 30 to 85 years, about 10 were men and 5 were women, and disease was TNM stage I to III. TCRbeta CDR3 sequencing was performed on under 35 paired specimens, with one tumor sample and one normal lung sample collected per patient. Broader findings and caveats from the paper: The methods do not name the sequencing platform or mention unique molecular identifiers. TCR diversity (inverse Simpson) was significantly higher in tumor than in normal lung tissue (431.37 vs 166.20, P = 0.0075, Mann-Whitney U test). A significantly larger cumulative share of the repertoire was made up by the top 100 clones in normal lung than in tumor tissue. Because peripheral blood was not sequenced, the blood TCRbeta repertoires of the lung cancer patients in the study went unexamined. With only roughly 14 patients in the cohort, the authors noted that larger samples and more detailed clinical data are needed. TCR diversity was significantly higher in younger patients, and greater tumor TCR diversity was associated with shorter overall survival and shorter disease-free survival.

Library construction relied on multiplex PCR. The listed sequencing device is Illumina HiSeq 2500. TCRbeta libraries were constructed through three rounds of nested PCR with primers (Table S4) according to protocols adapted from ARM-PCR. Before sequencing, PCR products of 200-500 bp were excised from the gel and purified with the QIAquick gel extraction kit. Per the source publication's procedure: Trimmomatic was used to clean the reads, FLASH was used to merge the reads into complete CDR3 sequences, and MiTCR was used to assign the reads to V(D)J germline segments. Clonal diversity was computed as the inverse Simpson's index with VDJtools. In-frame sequences without a premature stop codon were defined as productive reads. In TCRdb, the public reads were trimmed at Q25 with fastp and aligned with MiXCR, with productive beta chains retained. Each entry merges the rows of one CDR3 protein and shows their most common DNA and genes. TCRdb, not the original authors, processed these V and J calls. For this sample the table gives about 90,000 distinct CDR3 sequences, of which around 65% were detected only once. The ten biggest clones cover over 12% of the sample.

Sequenced: lung tumor tissue. This TCR was sampled from a man in his 70s with non-small cell lung cancer.

The CDR3 reads CVSSPQGYSPLHF. Here is the DNA: TGTGTCAGCAGTCCTCAGGGTTATTCACCCCTCCACTTT. The receptor chain draws on TRBV12-3 or TRBV12-4 and TRBJ1-6; the D gene is perhaps TRBD1, from 5 matching bases. Measured from the cysteine to the phenylalanine, the CDR3 is 13 residues long. Only the CDR3 region is kept as DNA, spanning 39 bases read in frame from base 1.